These T cell receptor beta chains were read from a single sample in a study of cytomegalovirus exposure and HLA in healthy donors. TCRdb's copy holds only in-frame clones and misses some; the assay was immunoSEQ multiplex PCR. This table has 100,000 to 150,000 clones, 90% to 97% appearing once. Sequencing used PBMCs. These TCRs come from a young man in good health and CMV-seronegative. Each CDR3 is given with its conserved first and last residue. Expanded clones are given a class, and other clones once, few, many or no size at all.

CDR3	size	V	J
CATSRGLASGSKRYEQYF	once	TRBV15	TRBJ2-7
CSAAGTAEAFF	.	TRBV20-1	TRBJ1-1
CASSSGPPYSNQPQHF	.	TRBV5-6	TRBJ1-5
CASSLDGQGNYEQYF	once	TRBV5-4	TRBJ2-7
CASSASGQETQYF	.	TRBV9	TRBJ2-5
CASSRDRVTGELFF	.	TRBV4-1	TRBJ2-2
CAWRVTGAGEQYF	.	TRBV30	TRBJ2-7
CASSVGGQGSGELFF	.	TRBV9	TRBJ2-2
CASRGGTGVGYGYTF	.	TRBV25-1	TRBJ1-2
CASSIVREAGRWSGTDTQYF	.	TRBV19	TRBJ2-3
CASSARGNGNTEAFF	medium-sized	TRBV9	TRBJ1-1
CASSVGTSGFRGEQFF	.	TRBV9	TRBJ2-1
CASSFPPRNSQNTEAFF	once	TRBV28	TRBJ1-1
CASSPEIPSLGLAGGGEQFF	.	TRBV14	TRBJ2-1
CASSPFPRTVSNQPQHF	.	TRBV11-2	TRBJ1-5
CATTPRVAGVMFF	.	TRBV19	TRBJ2-1
CASSSRQYNQPQHF	.	TRBV28	TRBJ1-5
CASSHGLAAVGEQYF	.	TRBV7-9	TRBJ2-7
CASSVQGWSNQPQHF	.	TRBV19	TRBJ1-5
CASSRDRFSSYEQYF	.	TRBV2	TRBJ2-7